A selection of T cell receptor beta chains follows, all from one sample in a study of beta chain features in type 1 diabetes. Produced via immunoSEQ multiplex PCR; TCRdb's table is partial and in-frame only. Of 300,000 to 400,000 clones listed, roughly 12% are singletons. Sequenced sample: naive CD4+ T cells from blood. These receptors all come from a man between 18 and 29 years old in good health. The CDR3 runs from the conserved cysteine through the conserved F or W. Each record gives: D gene, V gene, clone size, J gene, CDR3 protein, CDR3 DNA. The D gene is left open where the match is weak. Where a row states a size, it is once, few, many or the class of an expanded clone; other rows omit it.

TRBD2	TRBV12-5	.	TRBJ2-7	CASGEGLAGEQYF	TGTGCTAGTGGTGAAGGACTAGCGGGCGAGCAGTACTTC
.	TRBV2	few	TRBJ1-2	CASKRRNGYTF	TGTGCCAGCAAAAGGAGAAATGGCTACACCTTC
TRBD2	TRBV9	.	TRBJ2-3	CASRGGTDTQYF	TGTGCCAGCAGGGGGGGGACAGATACGCAGTATTTT
TRBD2	TRBV19	once	TRBJ2-1	CASRTGTSGANEQFF	TGTGCCAGTAGAACCGGGACTAGCGGAGCAAATGAGCAGTTCTTC
.	TRBV11-2	few	TRBJ2-7	CASSLGPDTAYEQYF	TGTGCCAGCAGCCTAGGACCAGACACCGCCTACGAGCAGTACTTC
TRBD1	TRBV27	few	TRBJ2-1	CASSRLWTGHNEQFF	TGTGCCAGCAGTAGACTGTGGACAGGACACAATGAGCAGTTCTTC
.	TRBV5-4	.	TRBJ1-6	CASSLESAGESPLHF	TGTGCCAGCAGCTTGGAATCGGCAGGGGAATCACCCCTCCACTTT
TRBD1	TRBV5-4	.	TRBJ2-7	CASSLGRGPTYEQYF	TGTGCCAGCAGCTTGGGCAGGGGGCCAACCTACGAGCAGTACTTC
.	TRBV5-1	few	TRBJ1-3	CASSLTLDSGNTIYF	TGCGCCAGCAGCTTGACGCTAGACTCTGGAAACACCATATATTTT
.	TRBV6-5	.	TRBJ2-5	CASSFSGQETQYF	TGTGCCAGCAGTTTCAGCGGGCAGGAGACCCAGTACTTC
TRBD2	TRBV7-9	few	TRBJ2-1	CASSRTSRDEQFF	TGTGCCAGCAGCCGGACTAGTAGGGATGAGCAGTTCTTC
.	TRBV19	few	TRBJ2-5	CASSLQETQYF	TGTGCCAGTAGTCTCCAAGAGACCCAGTACTTC
.	TRBV7-2	few	TRBJ2-5	CASSLVASSTQETQYF	TGTGCCAGCAGCTTAGTGGCTAGCTCCACCCAAGAGACCCAGTACTTC
TRBD1	TRBV5-6	few	TRBJ2-2	CASRDRGLRTGELFF	TGTGCCAGCAGGGACAGGGGGCTGCGCACCGGGGAGCTGTTTTTT
.	TRBV28	.	TRBJ2-7	CASSNNRYEQYF	TGTGCCAGCAGCAATAACAGGTACGAGCAGTACTTC
.	TRBV4-3	many	TRBJ2-7	CASSQDTRSSYEQYF	TGCGCCAGCAGCCAAGATACCAGAAGCTCCTACGAGCAGTACTTC
.	TRBV9	.	TRBJ2-5	CASSVGWSGLGQETQYF	TGTGCCAGCAGCGTAGGATGGTCGGGACTGGGCCAAGAGACCCAGTACTTC
.	TRBV5-1	.	TRBJ1-6	CASSLGVPPRSPLHF	TGCGCCAGCAGCTTAGGAGTACCACCCCGATCACCCCTCCACTTT
TRBD1	TRBV29-1	few	TRBJ1-2	CSVEGQGAGGYTF	TGCAGCGTTGAGGGACAGGGGGCGGGTGGCTACACCTTC
TRBD1	TRBV5-1	.	TRBJ2-1	CASSRTGLGGAYNEQFF	TGCGCCAGCAGCCGGACAGGGCTTGGCGGAGCCTACAATGAGCAGTTCTTC
.	TRBV7-2	.	TRBJ2-2	CASSLVAGVTGELFF	TGTGCCAGCAGCTTAGTAGCAGGGGTGACCGGGGAGCTGTTTTTT
.	TRBV28	.	TRBJ1-5	CASSLSGDYQPQHF	TGTGCCAGCAGTTTGTCCGGGGATTATCAGCCCCAGCATTTT
.	TRBV5-4	few	TRBJ2-3	CASSSRPHTDTQYF	TGTGCCAGCAGCTCTAGGCCCCACACAGATACGCAGTATTTT
TRBD2	TRBV6-1	.	TRBJ2-7	CASCWTSGAYEQYF	TGTGCCAGTTGTTGGACTAGCGGGGCCTACGAGCAGTACTTC
.	TRBV30	few	TRBJ1-2	CAWSVGRSQGYGYTF	TGTGCCTGGAGTGTGGGCAGATCTCAGGGCTATGGCTACACCTTC
TRBD1	TRBV5-1	few	TRBJ2-7	CASNRDRSSYEQYF	TGCGCCAGCAACCGGGACAGGAGCTCCTACGAGCAGTACTTC
TRBD2	TRBV5-1	.	TRBJ2-2	CASSRGLADTGELFF	TGCGCCAGCAGCCGGGGACTAGCGGACACCGGGGAGCTGTTTTTT
TRBD1	TRBV25-1	once	TRBJ1-1	CASSALGQGGAEAFF	TGTGCCAGCAGCGCCTTGGGACAGGGGGGCGCTGAAGCTTTCTTT
.	TRBV25-1	.	TRBJ1-2	CATSKGGGGSNGYTF	TGTGCCACCTCCAAGGGCGGAGGAGGGTCTAATGGCTACACCTTC